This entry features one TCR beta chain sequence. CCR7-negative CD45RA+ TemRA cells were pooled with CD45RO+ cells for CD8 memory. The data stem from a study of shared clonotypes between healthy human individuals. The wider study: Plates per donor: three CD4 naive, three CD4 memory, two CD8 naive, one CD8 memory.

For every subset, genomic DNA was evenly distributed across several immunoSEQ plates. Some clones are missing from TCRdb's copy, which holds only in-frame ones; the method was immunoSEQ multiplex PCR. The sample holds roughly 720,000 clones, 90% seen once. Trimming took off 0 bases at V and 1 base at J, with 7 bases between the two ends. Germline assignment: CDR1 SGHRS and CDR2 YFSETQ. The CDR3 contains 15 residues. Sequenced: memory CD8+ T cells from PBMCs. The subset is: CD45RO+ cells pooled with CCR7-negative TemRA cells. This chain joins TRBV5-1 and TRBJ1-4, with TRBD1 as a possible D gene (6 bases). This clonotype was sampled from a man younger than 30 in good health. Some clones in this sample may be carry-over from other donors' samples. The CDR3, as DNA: TGCGCCAGCAGCTTGGCAGGGGAAACTAATGAAAAACTGTTTTTT. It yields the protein CASSLAGETNEKLFF.